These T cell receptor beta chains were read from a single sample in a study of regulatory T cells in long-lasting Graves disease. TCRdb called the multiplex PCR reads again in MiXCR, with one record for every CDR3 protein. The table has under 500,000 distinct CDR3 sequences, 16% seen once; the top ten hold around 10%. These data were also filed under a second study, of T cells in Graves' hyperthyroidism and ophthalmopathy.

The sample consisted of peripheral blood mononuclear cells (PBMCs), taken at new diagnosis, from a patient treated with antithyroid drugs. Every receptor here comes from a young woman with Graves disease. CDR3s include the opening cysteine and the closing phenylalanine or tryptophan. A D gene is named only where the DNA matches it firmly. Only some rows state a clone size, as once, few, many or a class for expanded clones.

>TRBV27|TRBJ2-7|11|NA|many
CATGGSHEQYF
TGTGCCACCGGGGGATCCCACGAGCAGTACTTC
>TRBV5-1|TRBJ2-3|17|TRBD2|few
CASSLNTGTSGRDTQYF
TGCGCCAGCAGCTTAAACACCGGGACTAGCGGGAGAGATACGCAGTATTTT
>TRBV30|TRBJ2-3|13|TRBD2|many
CAWTSGVGDTQYF
TGTGCCTGGACTAGCGGGGTGGGAGATACGCAGTATTTT
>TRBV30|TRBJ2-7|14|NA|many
CAWSVLAGPYEQYF
TGTGCCTGGAGTGTACTGGCTGGCCCATACGAGCAGTACTTC
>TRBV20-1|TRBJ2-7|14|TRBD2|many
CSARDLLSSGSQYF
TGCAGTGCTAGAGATCTCTTGTCTAGCGGGAGTCAGTACTTC
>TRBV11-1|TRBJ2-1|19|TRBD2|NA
CASSFSTSGRAFYHNEQFF
TGTGCCAGCAGCTTTTCGACTAGCGGGAGGGCCTTTTATCACAATGAGCAGTTCTTC
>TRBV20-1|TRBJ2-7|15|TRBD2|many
CSARDGLRGRFEQYF
TGCAGTGCTAGAGATGGGCTTCGCGGGAGGTTCGAGCAGTACTTC
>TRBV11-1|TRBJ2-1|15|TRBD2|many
CASSASGTRYNEQFF
TGTGCCAGCAGCGCGTCCGGGACTAGGTACAATGAGCAGTTCTTC
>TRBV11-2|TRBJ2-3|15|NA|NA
CASSLGVSGTDTQYF
TGTGCCAGCAGCTTAGGGGTCAGTGGCACAGATACGCAGTATTTT
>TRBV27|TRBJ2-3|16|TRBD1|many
CASSPRTGWRTDTQYF
TGTGCCAGCAGTCCTCGGACAGGGTGGAGGACAGATACGCAGTATTTT
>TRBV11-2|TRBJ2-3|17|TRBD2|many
CASSRFSGRASTDTQYF
TGTGCCAGCAGCCGATTTAGCGGGAGAGCTAGCACAGATACGCAGTATTTT
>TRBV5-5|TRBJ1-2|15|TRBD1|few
CASSIGQGFDYGYTF
TGTGCCAGCAGCATCGGACAGGGTTTCGACTATGGCTACACCTTC
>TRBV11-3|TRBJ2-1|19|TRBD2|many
CASSLGIGKREVAYNEQFF
TGTGCCAGCAGCTTAGGTATCGGGAAGCGGGAGGTCGCCTACAATGAGCAGTTCTTC
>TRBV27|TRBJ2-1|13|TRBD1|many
CASRTGDHNEQFF
TGTGCCAGCAGGACAGGGGACCACAATGAGCAGTTCTTC
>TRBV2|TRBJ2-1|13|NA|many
CASSDASSQGPYF
TGTGCCAGCAGTGACGCGTCGTCACAGGGCCCTTACTTC
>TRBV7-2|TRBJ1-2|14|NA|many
CASSYTGGSDGYTF
TGTGCCAGCAGCTACACGGGAGGGTCTGACGGCTACACCTTC
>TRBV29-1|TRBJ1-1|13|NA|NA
CSAISRVNTEAFF
TGCAGCGCCATAAGTAGGGTCAACACTGAAGCTTTCTTT
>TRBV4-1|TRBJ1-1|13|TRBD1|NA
CASSPGQKPKAFF
TGCGCCAGCAGCCCGGGACAGAAACCAAAAGCTTTCTTT
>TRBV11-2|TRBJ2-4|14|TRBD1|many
CASSLSGTGAIQYF
TGTGCCAGCAGCTTATCCGGGACAGGGGCCATTCAGTACTTC
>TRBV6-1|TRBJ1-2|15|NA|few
CASKEQGAGDYGYTF
TGTGCCAGCAAGGAACAGGGAGCGGGTGACTATGGCTACACCTTC
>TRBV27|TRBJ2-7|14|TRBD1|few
CASSFLGGGYEQYF
TGTGCCAGCAGTTTTTTAGGGGGCGGCTACGAGCAGTACTTC
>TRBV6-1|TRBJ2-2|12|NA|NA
CASVRVAGELFF
TGTGCCAGCGTTCGGGTAGCCGGGGAGCTGTTTTTT
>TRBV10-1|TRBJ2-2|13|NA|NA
CASSDDQSGELFF
TGCGCCAGCAGTGACGATCAGTCCGGGGAGCTGTTTTTT
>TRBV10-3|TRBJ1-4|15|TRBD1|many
CAISVGQGVDEKLFF
TGTGCCATCAGTGTGGGACAGGGGGTGGATGAAAAACTGTTTTTT
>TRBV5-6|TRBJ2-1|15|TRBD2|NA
CASSHLADYYNEQFF
TGTGCCAGCAGTCACCTAGCGGATTACTACAATGAGCAGTTCTTC
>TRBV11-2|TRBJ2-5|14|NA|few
CASSWGQIQETQYF
TGTGCCAGCAGCTGGGGACAAATTCAAGAGACCCAGTACTTC
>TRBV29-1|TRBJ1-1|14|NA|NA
CSVTDRNMNTEAFF
TGCAGCGTCACCGACAGGAACATGAACACTGAAGCTTTCTTT
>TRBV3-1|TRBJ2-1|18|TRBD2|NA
CASSQDRPGTSGDNEQFF
TGTGCCAGCAGCCAAGATCGGCCCGGGACTAGCGGAGACAATGAGCAGTTCTTC
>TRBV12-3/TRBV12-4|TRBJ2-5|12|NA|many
CASGQHQETQYF
TGTGCCAGCGGGCAGCATCAAGAGACCCAGTACTTC
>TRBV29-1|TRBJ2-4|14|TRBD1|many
CSVHDRAGKNIQYF
TGCAGCGTCCATGACAGGGCTGGCAAAAACATTCAGTACTTC
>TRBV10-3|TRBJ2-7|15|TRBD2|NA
CAISESVGLAYEQYF
TGTGCCATCAGTGAGTCTGTAGGACTAGCCTACGAGCAGTACTTC
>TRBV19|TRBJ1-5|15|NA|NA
CASRLDSHSNQPQHF
TGTGCCAGTAGGTTGGACAGCCATAGCAATCAGCCCCAGCATTTT
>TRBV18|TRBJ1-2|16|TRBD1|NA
CASSRGDRGDDYGYTF
TGTGCCAGCTCACGTGGGGACAGGGGGGACGACTATGGCTACACCTTC
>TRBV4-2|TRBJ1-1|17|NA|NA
CASSQDGGGPDSTEAFF
TGTGCCAGCAGCCAAGACGGGGGGGGCCCTGACTCCACTGAAGCTTTCTTT
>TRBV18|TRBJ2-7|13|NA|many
CASSLSRQYEQYF
TGTGCCAGCTCACTGAGTCGGCAATACGAGCAGTACTTC
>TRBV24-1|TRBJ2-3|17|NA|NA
CATSDFGREYSTDTQYF
TGTGCCACCAGTGATTTTGGTCGGGAGTATAGCACAGATACGCAGTATTTT
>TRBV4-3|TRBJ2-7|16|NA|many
CASSQDIRSGWREQYF
TGCGCCAGCAGCCAAGATATTAGGAGCGGGTGGAGGGAGCAGTACTTC
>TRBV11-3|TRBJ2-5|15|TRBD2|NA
CASSPGTSEQETQYF
TGTGCCAGCAGCCCCGGGACTAGCGAACAAGAGACCCAGTACTTC
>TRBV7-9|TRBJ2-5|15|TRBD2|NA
CASSPSTSAPGTQYF
TGTGCCAGCAGCCCCTCGACTAGCGCCCCCGGGACCCAGTACTTC
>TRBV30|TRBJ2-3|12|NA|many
CAWTPGTDTQYF
TGTGCCTGGACCCCCGGTACAGATACGCAGTATTTT
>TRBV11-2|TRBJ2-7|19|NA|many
CASSLRWSFGAGYSYEQYF
TGTGCCAGCAGCTTACGGTGGTCTTTCGGGGCGGGGTACTCCTACGAGCAGTACTTC
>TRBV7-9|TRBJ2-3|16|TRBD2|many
CASSKIFSGSADTQYF
TGTGCCAGCAGCAAAATCTTTAGCGGGAGCGCAGATACGCAGTATTTT
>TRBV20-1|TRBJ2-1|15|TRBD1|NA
CSAYSGTGPLNEQFF
TGCAGTGCTTACTCCGGGACAGGGCCCCTCAATGAGCAGTTCTTC
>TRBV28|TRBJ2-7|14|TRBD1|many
CASRDRGFSYEQYF
TGTGCCAGCAGGGACAGGGGGTTTTCCTACGAGCAGTACTTC
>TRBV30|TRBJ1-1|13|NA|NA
CAWSSWGESEAFF
TGTGCCTGGAGTTCCTGGGGGGAAAGTGAAGCTTTCTTT
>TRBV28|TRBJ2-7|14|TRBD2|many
CASSQTSGSYEQYF
TGTGCCAGCAGTCAGACTAGCGGGAGCTACGAGCAGTACTTC
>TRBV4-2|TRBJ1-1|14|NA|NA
CASSQGFGGNPAFF
TGTGCCAGCAGCCAAGGATTTGGGGGGAACCCAGCTTTCTTT
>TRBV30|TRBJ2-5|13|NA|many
CAWFPTDQETQYF
TGTGCCTGGTTCCCGACGGACCAAGAGACCCAGTACTTC
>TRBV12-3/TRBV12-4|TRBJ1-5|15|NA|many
CASSLDGEGNQPQHF
TGTGCCAGCAGTTTAGACGGGGAGGGCAATCAGCCCCAGCATTTT
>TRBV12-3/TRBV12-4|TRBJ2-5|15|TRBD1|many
CASSAAGTAQETQYF
TGTGCCAGCAGTGCAGCCGGGACAGCCCAAGAGACCCAGTACTTC
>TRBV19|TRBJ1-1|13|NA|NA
CASSIRPNTEAFF
TGTGCCAGTAGTATTCGGCCGAACACTGAAGCTTTCTTT
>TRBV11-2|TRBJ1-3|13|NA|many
CASRSSYRNTIYF
TGTGCCAGCAGAAGTTCCTATCGAAACACCATATATTTT
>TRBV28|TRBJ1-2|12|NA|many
CASSGTNYGYTF
TGCGCCAGCAGTGGCACGAACTATGGCTACACCTTC
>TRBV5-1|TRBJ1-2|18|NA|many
CASSRPENLAISNYGYTF
TGCGCCAGCAGCAGACCTGAGAATCTAGCCATTTCTAACTATGGCTACACCTTC
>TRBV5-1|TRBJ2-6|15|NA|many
CASSLAASGANVLTF
TGCGCCAGCAGCTTGGCAGCCTCTGGGGCCAACGTCCTGACTTTC
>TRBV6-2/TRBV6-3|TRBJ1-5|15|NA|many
CASSYSITGNQPQHF
TGTGCCAGCAGTTACTCGATAACAGGCAATCAGCCCCAGCATTTT
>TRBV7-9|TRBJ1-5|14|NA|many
CASTRGGENQPQHF
TGTGCCAGCACCCGGGGGGGTGAGAATCAGCCCCAGCATTTT
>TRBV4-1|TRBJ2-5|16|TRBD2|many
CASSHGTSRVWETQYF
TGCGCCAGCAGCCACGGGACTAGCAGGGTTTGGGAGACCCAGTACTTC
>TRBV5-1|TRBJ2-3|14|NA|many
CASSLQGRTDTQYF
TGCGCCAGCAGCTTGCAGGGCCGCACAGATACGCAGTATTTT
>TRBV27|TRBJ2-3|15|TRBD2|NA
CASSLLAGVTDTQYF
TGTGCCAGCAGCCTTCTAGCGGGAGTGACAGATACGCAGTATTTT